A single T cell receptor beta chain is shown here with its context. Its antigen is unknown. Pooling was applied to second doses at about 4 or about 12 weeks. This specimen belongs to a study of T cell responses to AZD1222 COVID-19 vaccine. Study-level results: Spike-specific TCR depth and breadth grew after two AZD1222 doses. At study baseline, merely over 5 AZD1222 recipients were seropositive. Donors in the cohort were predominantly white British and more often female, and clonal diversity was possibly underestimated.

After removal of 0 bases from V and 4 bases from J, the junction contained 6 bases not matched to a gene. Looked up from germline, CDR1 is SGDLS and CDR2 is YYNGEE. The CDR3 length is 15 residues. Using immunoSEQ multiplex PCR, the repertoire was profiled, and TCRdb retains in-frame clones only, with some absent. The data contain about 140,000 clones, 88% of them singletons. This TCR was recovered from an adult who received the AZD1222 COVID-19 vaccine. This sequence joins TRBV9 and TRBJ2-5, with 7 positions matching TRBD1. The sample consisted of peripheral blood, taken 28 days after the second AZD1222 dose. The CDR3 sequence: CASSVVGTEGETQYF. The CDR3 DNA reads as TGTGCCAGCAGCGTAGTCGGGACAGAGGGAGAGACCCAGTACTTC.